What follows describes a single TCR beta chain. Its antigen is unidentified. The CDR3 sequence is 12 residues long. Germline V gene lookup returns CDR1 MNHEY and CDR2 SMNVEV (reference sequence). Losses at the gene ends were 5 bases for V and 11 bases for J; bases not matched to a gene: 7. Measured with immunoSEQ multiplex PCR; TCRdb has only the in-frame clones, and not every one. The repertoire has 80,000 to 95,000 clones, over 65% of them found once; the top ten carry approximately 8.4%. The sample is drawn from a study of PD-L1 blockade in urothelial cancer. Study-level points and caveats: Enhanced expansion of tumor-associated blood clones at 3 weeks characterized durable-benefit patients.

The sample's time point: peripheral blood 6 weeks after treatment start. The chain links TRBV27 to TRBJ2-5; TRBD1 aligns across 8 bases. The clonotype originates from a man between 65 and 79 years old with urothelial cancer. The sequencing used PBMCs, collected around atezolizumab (anti-PD-L1) treatment. CDR3 residues: CASSTAGGRQYF. Here the CDR3 DNA reads TGTGCCAGCAGTACCGCAGGGGGCCGGCAGTACTTC.